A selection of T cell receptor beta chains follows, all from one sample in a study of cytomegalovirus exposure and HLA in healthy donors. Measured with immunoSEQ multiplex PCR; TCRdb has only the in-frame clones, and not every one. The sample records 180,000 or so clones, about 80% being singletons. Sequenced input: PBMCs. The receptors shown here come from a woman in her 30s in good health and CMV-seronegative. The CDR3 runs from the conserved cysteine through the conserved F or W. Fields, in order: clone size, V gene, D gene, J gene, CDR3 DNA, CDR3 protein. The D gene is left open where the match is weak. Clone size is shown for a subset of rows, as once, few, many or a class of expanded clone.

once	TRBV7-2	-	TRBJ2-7	TGTGCCAGCAGCTTAGTTCATGTTTCGAGCCCAAGAATACCACTGGAGCAGTACTTC	CASSLVHVSSPRIPLEQYF
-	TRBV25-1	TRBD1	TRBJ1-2	TGTGCCAGCAGTGAGCAGGACAGGACTTATGGCTACACCTTC	CASSEQDRTYGYTF
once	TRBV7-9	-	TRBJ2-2	TGTGCCAGCAGCTTACCAGTTTCTACCGGGGAGCTGTTTTTT	CASSLPVSTGELFF
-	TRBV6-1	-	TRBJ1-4	TGTGCCAGCAGTGAATTTACGGGGGGAAAGAATGAAAAACTGTTTTTT	CASSEFTGGKNEKLFF
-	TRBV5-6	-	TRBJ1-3	TGTGCCAGCAGCTTCTTAGGGGTCGGAAACACCATATATTTT	CASSFLGVGNTIYF
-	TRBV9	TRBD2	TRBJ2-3	TGTGCCAGCAGCGTTAGCGGGGGGCCCCCCACAGATACGCAGTATTTT	CASSVSGGPPTDTQYF
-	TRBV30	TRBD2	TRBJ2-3	TGTGCCGGGCAATGGGGACCGGAGGGAGGGCAAGATACGCAGTATTTT	CAGQWGPEGGQDTQYF
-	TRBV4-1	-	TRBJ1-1	TGCGCCAGCAGCCAAGATGGAGGACAGAGGACTGAAGCTTTCTTT	CASSQDGGQRTEAFF
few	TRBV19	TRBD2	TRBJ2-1	TGTGCCAGTAGTATAGATCTAGCGGGGGGACCGTACAATGAGCAGTTCTTC	CASSIDLAGGPYNEQFF
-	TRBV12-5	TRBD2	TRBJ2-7	TGTGCTAGTGGTTTGGTAATTGGGGAGGGTGGATTCGAGCAGTACTTC	CASGLVIGEGGFEQYF
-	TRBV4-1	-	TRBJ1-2	TGCGCCAGCAGGGGCCAGGGTGTAAACTATGGCTACACCTTC	CASRGQGVNYGYTF